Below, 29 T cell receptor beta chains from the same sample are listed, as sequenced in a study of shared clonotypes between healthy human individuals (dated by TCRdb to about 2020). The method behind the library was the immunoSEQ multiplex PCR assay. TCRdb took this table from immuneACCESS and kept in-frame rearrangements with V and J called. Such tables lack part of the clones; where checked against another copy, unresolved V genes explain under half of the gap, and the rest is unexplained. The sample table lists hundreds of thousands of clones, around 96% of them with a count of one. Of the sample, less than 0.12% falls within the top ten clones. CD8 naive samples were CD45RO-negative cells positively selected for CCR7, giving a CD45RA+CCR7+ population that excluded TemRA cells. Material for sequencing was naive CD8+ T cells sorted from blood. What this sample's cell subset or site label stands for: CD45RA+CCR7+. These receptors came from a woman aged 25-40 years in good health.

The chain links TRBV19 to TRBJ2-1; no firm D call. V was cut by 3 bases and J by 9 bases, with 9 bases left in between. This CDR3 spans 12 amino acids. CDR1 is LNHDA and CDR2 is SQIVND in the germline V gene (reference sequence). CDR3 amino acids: CASSIRYGEQFF. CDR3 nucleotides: TGTGCCAGTAGTATTAGGTACGGTGAGCAGTTCTTC.

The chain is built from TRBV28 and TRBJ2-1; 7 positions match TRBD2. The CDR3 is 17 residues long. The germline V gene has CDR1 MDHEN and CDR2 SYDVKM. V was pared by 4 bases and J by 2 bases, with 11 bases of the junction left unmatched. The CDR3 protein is CASSYSRSSGPYNEQFF. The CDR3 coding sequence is TGTGCCAGCAGTTACTCGCGTTCTAGCGGTCCCTACAATGAGCAGTTCTTC.

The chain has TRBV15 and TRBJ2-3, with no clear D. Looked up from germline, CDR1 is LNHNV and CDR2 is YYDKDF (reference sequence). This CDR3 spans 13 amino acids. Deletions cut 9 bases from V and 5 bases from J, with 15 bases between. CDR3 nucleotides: TGTGCCACGGGGTCGGTTACTTTAGATACGCAGTATTTT. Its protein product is CATGSVTLDTQYF.

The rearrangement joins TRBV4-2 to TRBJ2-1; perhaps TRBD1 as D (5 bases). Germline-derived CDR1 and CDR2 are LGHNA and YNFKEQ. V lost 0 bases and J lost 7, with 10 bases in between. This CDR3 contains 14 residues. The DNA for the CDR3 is TGTGCCAGCAGCCAAGAAGAAGGGGAAAATGAGCAGTTCTTC. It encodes CASSQEEGENEQFF.

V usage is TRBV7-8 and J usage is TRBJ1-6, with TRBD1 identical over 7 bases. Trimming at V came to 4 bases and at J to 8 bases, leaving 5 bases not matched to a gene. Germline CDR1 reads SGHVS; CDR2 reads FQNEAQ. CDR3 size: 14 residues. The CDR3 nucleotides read TGTGCCAGCAGCTATCACAGGGGTGATTCACCCCTCCACTTT. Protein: CASSYHRGDSPLHF.

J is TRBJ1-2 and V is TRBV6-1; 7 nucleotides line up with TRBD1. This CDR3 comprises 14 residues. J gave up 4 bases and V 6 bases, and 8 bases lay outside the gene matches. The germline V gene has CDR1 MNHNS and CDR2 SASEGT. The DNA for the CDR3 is TGTGCCAGCAGGGAGTCGACAGGGATCTATGGCTACACCTTC. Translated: CASRESTGIYGYTF.

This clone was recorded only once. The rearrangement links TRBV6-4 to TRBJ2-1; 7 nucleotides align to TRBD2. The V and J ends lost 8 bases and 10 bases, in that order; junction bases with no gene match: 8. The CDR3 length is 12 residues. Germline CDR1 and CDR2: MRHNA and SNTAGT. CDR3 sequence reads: CASWGGAGEQFF. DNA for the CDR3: TGTGCCAGCTGGGGGGGAGCGGGCGAGCAGTTCTTC.

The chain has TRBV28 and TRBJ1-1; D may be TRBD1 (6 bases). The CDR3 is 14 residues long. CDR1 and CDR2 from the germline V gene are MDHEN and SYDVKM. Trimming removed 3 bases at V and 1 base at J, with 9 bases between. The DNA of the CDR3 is TGTGCCAGCAGTTTCTACAGGGAGAACACTGAAGCTTTCTTT. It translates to CASSFYRENTEAFF.

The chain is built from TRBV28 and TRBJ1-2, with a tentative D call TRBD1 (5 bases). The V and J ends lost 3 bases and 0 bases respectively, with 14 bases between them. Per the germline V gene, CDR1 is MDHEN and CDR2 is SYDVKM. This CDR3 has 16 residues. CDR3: CASSFTGGLTNYGYTF. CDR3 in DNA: TGTGCCAGCAGTTTTACAGGAGGTTTAACTAACTATGGCTACACCTTC.

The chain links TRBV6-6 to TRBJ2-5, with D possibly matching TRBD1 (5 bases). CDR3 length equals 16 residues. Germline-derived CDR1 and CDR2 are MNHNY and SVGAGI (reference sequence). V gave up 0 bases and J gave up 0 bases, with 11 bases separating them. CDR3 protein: CASSYSDIEYQETQYF. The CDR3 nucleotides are TGTGCCAGCAGTTACTCGGACATCGAGTACCAAGAGACCCAGTACTTC.

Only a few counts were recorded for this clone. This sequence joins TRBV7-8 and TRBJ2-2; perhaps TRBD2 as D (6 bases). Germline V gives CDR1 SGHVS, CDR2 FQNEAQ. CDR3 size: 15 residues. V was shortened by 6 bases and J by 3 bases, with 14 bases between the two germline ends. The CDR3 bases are TGTGCCAGCAGTTCCACCGGGACTTACACCGGGGAGCTGTTTTTT. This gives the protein CASSSTGTYTGELFF.

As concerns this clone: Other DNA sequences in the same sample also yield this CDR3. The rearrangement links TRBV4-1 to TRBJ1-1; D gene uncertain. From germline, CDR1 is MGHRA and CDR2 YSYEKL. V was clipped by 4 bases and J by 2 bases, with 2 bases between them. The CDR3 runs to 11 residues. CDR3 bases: TGCGCCAGCAGCCTTAACACTGAAGCTTTCTTT. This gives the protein CASSLNTEAFF.

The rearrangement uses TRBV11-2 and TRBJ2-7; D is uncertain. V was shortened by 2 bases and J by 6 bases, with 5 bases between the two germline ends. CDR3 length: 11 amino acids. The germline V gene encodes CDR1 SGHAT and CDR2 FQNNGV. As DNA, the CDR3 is TGTGCCAGCAGCTTATTATCCGAGCAGTACTTC. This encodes CASSLLSEQYF.

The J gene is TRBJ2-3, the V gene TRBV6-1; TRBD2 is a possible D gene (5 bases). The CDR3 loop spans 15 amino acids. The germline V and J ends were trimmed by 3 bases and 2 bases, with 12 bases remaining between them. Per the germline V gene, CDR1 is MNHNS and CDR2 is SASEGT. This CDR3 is CASSEDSYLTDTQYF. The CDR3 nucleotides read TGTGCCAGCAGTGAGGACTCCTACCTCACAGATACGCAGTATTTT.

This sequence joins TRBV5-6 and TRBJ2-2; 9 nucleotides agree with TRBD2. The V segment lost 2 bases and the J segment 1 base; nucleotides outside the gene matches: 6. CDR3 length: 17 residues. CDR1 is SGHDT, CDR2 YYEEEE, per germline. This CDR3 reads CASSFGLAGVNTGELFF. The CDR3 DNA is TGTGCCAGCAGCTTCGGATTAGCGGGAGTGAACACCGGGGAGCTGTTTTTT.

CDR3 sequence reads: CASSYSSGSYEQYF. The CDR3 DNA is TGTGCCAGCAGCTACTCTAGCGGATCCTACGAGCAGTACTTC. The gene calls are TRBV11-2 and TRBJ2-7; the match to TRBD2 covers 7 bases. The CDR3 spans 14 residues. Germline V lookup: CDR1 SGHAT, CDR2 FQNNGV. J gave up 1 base and V 4 bases, and 4 bases lay outside the gene matches.

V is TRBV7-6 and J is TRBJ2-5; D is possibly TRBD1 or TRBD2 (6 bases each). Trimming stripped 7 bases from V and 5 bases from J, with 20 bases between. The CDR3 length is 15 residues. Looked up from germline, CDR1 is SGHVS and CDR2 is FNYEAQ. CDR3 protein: CASTKGGGLGETQYF. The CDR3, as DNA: TGTGCCAGCACCAAAGGAGGGGGGCTGGGGGAGACCCAGTACTTC.

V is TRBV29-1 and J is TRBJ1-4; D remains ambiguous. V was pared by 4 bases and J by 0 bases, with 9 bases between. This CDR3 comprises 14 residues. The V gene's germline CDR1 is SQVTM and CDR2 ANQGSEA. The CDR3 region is CSVVGHTTNEKLFF. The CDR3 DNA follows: TGCAGCGTTGTCGGCCATACAACTAATGAAAAACTGTTTTTT.

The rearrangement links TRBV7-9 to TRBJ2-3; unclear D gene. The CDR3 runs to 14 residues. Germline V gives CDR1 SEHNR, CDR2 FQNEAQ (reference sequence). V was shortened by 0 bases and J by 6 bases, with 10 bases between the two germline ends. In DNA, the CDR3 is TGTGCCAGCAGCTTAGCCCCGGCGCACGATACGCAGTATTTT. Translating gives CASSLAPAHDTQYF.

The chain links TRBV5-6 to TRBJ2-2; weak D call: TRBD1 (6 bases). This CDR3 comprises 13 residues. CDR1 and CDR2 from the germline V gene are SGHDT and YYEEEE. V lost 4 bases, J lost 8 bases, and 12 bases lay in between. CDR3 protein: CASSQTGHGELFF. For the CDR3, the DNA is TGTGCCAGCAGCCAAACAGGGCATGGGGAGCTGTTTTTT. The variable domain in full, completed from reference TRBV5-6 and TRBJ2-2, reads DAGVTQSPTHLIKTRGQQVTLRCSPKSGHDTVSWYQQALGQGPQFIFQYYEEEERQRGNFPDRFSGHQFPNYSSELNVNALLLGDSALYLCASSQTGHGELFFGEGSRLTVL.

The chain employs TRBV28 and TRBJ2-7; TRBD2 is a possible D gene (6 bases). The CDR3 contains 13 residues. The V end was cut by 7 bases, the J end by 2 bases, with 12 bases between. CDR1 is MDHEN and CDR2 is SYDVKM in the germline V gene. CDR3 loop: CASNGRETYEQYF. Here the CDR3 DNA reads TGTGCCAGCAACGGGAGAGAAACCTACGAGCAGTACTTC.

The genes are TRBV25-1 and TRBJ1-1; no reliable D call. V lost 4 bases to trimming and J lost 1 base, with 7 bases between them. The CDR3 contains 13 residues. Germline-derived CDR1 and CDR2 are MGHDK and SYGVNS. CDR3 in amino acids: CASSVTENTEAFF. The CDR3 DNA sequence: TGTGCCAGCAGTGTGACGGAGAACACTGAAGCTTTCTTT.

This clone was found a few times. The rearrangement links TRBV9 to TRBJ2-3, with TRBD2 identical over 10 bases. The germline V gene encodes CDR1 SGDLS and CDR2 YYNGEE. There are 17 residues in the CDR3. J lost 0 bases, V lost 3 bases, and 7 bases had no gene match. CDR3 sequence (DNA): TGTGCCAGCAGCGGACGGACTAGCGGATCTAGCACAGATACGCAGTATTTT. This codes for CASSGRTSGSSTDTQYF. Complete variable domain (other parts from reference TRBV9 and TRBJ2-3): DSGVTQTPKHLITATGQRVTLRCSPRSGDLSVYWYQQSLDQGLQFLIQYYNGEERAKGNILERFSAQQFPDLHSELNLSSLELGDSALYFCASSGRTSGSSTDTQYFGPGTRLTVL.

Here the CDR3 reads CASSYSNGGGVTYF. For the CDR3, the DNA is TGTGCCAGCAGTTACTCGAATGGAGGAGGAGTCACCTACTTC. The chain links TRBV6-6 to TRBJ2-7; weak D call: TRBD2 (5 bases). The CDR3 contains 14 residues. Germline loops: CDR1 MNHNY, CDR2 SVGAGI (reference sequence). V lost 0 bases to trimming and J lost 13 bases, with 19 bases between them.

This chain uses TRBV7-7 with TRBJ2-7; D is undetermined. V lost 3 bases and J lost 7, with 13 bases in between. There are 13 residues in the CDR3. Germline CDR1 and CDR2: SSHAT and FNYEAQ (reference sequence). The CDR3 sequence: CASSFSPADEQYF. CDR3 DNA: TGTGCCAGCAGCTTTTCTCCGGCAGATGAGCAGTACTTC.

CDR3 sequence: CASSQTEGHTDTQYF. CDR3 nucleotide sequence: TGTGCCAGCAGCCAAACGGAGGGCCACACAGATACGCAGTATTTT. This chain connects TRBV4-2 to TRBJ2-3; D possibly corresponds to TRBD2 (6 bases). This CDR3 comprises 15 residues. Between the trimmed V and J ends, which lost 2 bases and 2 bases, there was a span of 11 bases. The germline gives CDR1 LGHNA, CDR2 YNFKEQ.

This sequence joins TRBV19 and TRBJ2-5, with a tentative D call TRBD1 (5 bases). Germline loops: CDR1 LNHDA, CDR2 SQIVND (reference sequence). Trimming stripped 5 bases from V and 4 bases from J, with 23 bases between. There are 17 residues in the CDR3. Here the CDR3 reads CASSAQSGHLGGETQYF. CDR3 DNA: TGTGCCAGTAGTGCGCAGTCTGGACACCTAGGCGGAGAGACCCAGTACTTC.

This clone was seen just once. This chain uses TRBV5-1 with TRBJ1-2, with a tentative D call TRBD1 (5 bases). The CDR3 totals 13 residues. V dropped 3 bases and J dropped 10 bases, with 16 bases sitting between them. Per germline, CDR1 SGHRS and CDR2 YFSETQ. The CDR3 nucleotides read TGCGCCAGCAGCTCGGACACAGCTTTACCCTACACCTTC. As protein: CASSSDTALPYTF. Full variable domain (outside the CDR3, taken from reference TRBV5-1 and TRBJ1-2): KAGVTQTPRYLIKTRGQQVTLSCSPISGHRSVSWYQQTPGQGLQFLFEYFSETQRNKGNFPGRFSGRQFSNSRSEMNVSTLELGDSALYLCASSSDTALPYTFGSGTRLTVV.

The CDR3 sequence: CASSQGLAGVVGYNEQFF. The CDR3 region has the DNA TGTGCCAGCAGCCAGGGACTAGCGGGAGTGGTTGGCTACAATGAGCAGTTCTTC. The rearrangement joins TRBV4-2 to TRBJ2-1; 14 positions match TRBD2. Unmatched junction bases numbered 7, after V lost 3 bases and J lost 3 bases. Per the germline V gene, CDR1 is LGHNA and CDR2 is YNFKEQ. The length of the CDR3 is 18 residues.